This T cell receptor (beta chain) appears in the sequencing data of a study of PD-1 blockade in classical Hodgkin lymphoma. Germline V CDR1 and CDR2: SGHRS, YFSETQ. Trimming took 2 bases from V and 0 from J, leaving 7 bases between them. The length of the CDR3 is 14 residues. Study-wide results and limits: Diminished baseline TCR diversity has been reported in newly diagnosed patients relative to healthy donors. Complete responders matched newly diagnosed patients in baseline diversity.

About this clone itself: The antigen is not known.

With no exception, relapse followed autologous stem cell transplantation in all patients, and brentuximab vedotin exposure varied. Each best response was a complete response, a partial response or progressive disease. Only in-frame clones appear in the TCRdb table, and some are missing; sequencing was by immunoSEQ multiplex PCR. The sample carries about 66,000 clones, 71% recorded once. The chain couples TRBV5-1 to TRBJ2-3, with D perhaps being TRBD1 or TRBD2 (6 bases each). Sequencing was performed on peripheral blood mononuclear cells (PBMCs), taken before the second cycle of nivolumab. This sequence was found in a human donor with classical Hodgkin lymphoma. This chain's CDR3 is CASSFGGSTDTQYF. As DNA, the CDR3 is TGCGCCAGCAGCTTCGGGGGCAGCACAGATACGCAGTATTTT.